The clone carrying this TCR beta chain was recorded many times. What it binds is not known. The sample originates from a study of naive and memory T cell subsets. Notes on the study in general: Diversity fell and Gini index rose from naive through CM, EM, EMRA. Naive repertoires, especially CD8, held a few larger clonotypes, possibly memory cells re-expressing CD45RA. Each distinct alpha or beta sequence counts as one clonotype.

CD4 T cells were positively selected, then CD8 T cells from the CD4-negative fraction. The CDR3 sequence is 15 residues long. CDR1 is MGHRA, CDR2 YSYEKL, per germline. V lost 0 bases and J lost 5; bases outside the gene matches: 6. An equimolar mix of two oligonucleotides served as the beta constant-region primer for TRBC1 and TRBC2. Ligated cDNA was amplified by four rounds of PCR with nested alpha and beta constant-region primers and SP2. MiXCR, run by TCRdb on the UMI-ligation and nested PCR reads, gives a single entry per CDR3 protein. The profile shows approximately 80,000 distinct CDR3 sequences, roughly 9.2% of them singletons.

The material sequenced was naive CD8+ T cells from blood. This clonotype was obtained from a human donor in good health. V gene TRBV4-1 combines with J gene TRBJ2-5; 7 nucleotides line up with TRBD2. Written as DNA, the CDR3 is TGCGCCAGCAGCCAAGATCCGGGGGGTGAGGAGACCCAGTACTTC. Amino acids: CASSQDPGGEETQYF.